This T cell receptor beta chain was obtained from a study of T cells expressing NK-cell markers. TCRdb re-called the 5' RACE reads; every CDR3 protein appears as one record, without DNA. The sample data list some 340,000 distinct CDR3 sequences. The CDR3 length is 15 residues. CDR1 and CDR2 (germline): SGHRS, YFSETQ. This TCR derives from a man between 18 and 69 years old in good health. V is TRBV5-1 and J is TRBJ2-7; TCRdb's D gene call, TRBD2, goes unchecked for lack of DNA. Sequenced: blood T cells: a sorted CD56 or NKG2C T cell subset, CD4+ or CD8+ T cells, or bulk PBMC T cells (not recorded which). CDR3 residues: CASSRSSGPSYEQYF.